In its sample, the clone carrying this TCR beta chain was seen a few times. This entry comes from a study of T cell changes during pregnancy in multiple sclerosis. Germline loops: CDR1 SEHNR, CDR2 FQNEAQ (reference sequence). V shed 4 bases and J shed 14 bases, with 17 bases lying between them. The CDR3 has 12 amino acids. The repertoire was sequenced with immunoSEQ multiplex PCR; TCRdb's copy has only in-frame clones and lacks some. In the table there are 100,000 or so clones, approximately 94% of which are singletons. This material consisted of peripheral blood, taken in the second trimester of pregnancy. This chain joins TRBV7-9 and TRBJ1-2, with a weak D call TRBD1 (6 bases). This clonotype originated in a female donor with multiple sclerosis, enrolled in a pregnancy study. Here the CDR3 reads CASSSGGTQETF. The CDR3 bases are TGTGCCAGCAGCTCCGGGGGGACACAGGAGACCTTC. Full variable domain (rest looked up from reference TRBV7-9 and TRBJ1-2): DTGVSQNPRHKITKRGQNVTFRCDPISEHNRLYWYRQTLGQGPEFLTYFQNEAQLEKSRLLSDRFSAERPKGSFSTLEIQRTEQGDSAMYLCASSSGGTQETFGSGTRLTVV.